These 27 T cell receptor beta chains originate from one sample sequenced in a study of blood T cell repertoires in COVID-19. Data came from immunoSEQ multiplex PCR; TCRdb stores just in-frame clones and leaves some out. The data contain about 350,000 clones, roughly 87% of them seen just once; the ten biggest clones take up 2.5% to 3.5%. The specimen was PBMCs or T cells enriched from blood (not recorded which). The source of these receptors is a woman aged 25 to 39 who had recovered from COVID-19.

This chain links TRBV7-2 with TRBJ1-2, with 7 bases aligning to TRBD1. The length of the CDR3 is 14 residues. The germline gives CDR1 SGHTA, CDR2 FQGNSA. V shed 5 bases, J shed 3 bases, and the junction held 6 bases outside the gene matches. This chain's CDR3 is CASSTGQRDYGYTF. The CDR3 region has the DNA TGTGCCAGCAGCACGGGACAGCGAGACTATGGCTACACCTTC.

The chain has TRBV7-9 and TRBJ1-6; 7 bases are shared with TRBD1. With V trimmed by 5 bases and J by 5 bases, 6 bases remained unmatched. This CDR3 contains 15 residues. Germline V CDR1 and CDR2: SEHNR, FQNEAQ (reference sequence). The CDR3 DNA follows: TGTGCCAGCAGCCGCGACGGGACAGATAATTCACCCCTCCACTTT. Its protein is CASSRDGTDNSPLHF.

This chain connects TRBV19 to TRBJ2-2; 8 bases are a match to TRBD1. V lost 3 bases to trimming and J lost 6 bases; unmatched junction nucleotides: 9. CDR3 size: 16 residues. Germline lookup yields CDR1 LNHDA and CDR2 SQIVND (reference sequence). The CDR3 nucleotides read TGTGCCAGTAGTATCGACAGGGGAGTCTACTCCGGGGAGCTGTTTTTT. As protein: CASSIDRGVYSGELFF. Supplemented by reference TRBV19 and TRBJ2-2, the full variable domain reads DGGITQSPKYLFRKEGQNVTLSCEQNLNHDAMYWYRQDPGQGLRLIYYSQIVNDFQKGDIAEGYSVSREKKESFPLTVTSAQKNPTAFYLCASSIDRGVYSGELFFGEGSRLTVL.

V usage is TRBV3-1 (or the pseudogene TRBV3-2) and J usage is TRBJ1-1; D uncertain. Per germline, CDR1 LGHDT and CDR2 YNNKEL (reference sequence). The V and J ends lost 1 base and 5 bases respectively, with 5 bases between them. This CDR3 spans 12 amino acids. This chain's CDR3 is CASSQVGTEAFF. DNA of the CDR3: TGTGCCAGCAGCCAAGTCGGGACTGAAGCTTTCTTT.

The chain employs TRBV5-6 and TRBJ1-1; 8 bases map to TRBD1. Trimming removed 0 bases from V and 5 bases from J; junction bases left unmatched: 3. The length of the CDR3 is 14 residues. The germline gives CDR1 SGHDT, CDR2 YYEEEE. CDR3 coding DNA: TGTGCCAGCAGCTTGGGACAGGGGATTACTGAAGCTTTCTTT. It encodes CASSLGQGITEAFF.

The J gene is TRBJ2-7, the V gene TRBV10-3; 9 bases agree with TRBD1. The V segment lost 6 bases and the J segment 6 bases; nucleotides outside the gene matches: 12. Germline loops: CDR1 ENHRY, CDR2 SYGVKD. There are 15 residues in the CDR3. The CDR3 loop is CAISDRDRDFAEQYF. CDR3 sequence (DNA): TGTGCCATCAGCGACCGGGACAGGGACTTCGCCGAGCAGTACTTC.

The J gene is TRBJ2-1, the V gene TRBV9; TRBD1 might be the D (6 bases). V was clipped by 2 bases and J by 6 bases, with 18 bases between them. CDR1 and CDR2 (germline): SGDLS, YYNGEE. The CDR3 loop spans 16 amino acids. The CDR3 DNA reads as TGTGCCAGCAGCGTTAAGGAGGACAGAAGGATCAATGAGCAGTTCTTC. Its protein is CASSVKEDRRINEQFF.

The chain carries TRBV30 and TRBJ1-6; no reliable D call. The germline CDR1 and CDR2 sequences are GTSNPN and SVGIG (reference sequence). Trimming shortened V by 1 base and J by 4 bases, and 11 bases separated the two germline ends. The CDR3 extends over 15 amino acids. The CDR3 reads CAWSGAVYYNSPLHF. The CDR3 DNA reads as TGTGCCTGGAGTGGTGCAGTATATTATAATTCACCCCTCCACTTT.

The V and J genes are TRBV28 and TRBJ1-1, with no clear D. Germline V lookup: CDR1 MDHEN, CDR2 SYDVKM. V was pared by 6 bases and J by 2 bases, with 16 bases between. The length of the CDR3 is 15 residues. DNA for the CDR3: TGTGCCAGCAGCACCAGTACATCGTCAAACACTGAAGCTTTCTTT. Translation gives CASSTSTSSNTEAFF. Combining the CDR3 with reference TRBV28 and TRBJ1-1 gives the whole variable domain DVKVTQSSRYLVKRTGEKVFLECVQDMDHENMFWYRQDPGLGLRLIYFSYDVKMKEKGDIPEGYSVSREKKERFSLILESASTNQTSMYLCASSTSTSSNTEAFFGQGTRLTVV.

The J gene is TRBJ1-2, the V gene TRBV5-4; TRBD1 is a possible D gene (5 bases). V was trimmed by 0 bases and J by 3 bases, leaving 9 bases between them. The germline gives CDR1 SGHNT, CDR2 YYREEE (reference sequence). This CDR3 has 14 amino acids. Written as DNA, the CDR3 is TGTGCCAGCAGCTTGGCCAGGGATGACTATGGCTACACCTTC. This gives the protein CASSLARDDYGYTF.

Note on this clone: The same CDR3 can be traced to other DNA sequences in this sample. The CDR3 sequence: CASSLRAYEQYF. Written as DNA, the CDR3 is TGTGCCAGCAGTTTGAGGGCGTACGAGCAGTACTTC. The gene calls are TRBV28 and TRBJ2-7, with D perhaps TRBD2 (5 bases). Germline V lookup: CDR1 MDHEN, CDR2 SYDVKM. Trimming cost V 3 bases and J 4 bases, with 7 bases left between them. This CDR3 region has 12 residues. The full variable domain, in which reference TRBV28 and TRBJ2-7 provide the parts outside the CDR3, is DVKVTQSSRYLVKRTGEKVFLECVQDMDHENMFWYRQDPGLGLRLIYFSYDVKMKEKGDIPEGYSVSREKKERFSLILESASTNQTSMYLCASSLRAYEQYFGPGTRLTVT.

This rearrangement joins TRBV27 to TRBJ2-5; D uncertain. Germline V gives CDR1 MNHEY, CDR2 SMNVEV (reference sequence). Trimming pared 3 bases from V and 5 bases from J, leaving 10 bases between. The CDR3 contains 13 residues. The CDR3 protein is CASSFSGLETQYF. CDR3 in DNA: TGTGCCAGCAGTTTTAGTGGGCTGGAGACCCAGTACTTC.

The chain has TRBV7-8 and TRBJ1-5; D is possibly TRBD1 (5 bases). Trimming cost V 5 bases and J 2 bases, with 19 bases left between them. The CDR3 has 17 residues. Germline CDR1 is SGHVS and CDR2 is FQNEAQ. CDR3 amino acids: CASSPRGGGSGNQPQHF. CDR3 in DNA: TGTGCCAGCAGCCCCCGGGGGGGAGGCTCGGGCAATCAGCCCCAGCATTTT.

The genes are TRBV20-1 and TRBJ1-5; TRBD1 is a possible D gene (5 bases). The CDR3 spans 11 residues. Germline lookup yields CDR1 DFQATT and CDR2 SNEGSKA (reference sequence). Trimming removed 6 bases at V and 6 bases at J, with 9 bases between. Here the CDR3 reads CSAGDSQPQHF. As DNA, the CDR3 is TGCAGTGCGGGCGACAGTCAGCCCCAGCATTTT.

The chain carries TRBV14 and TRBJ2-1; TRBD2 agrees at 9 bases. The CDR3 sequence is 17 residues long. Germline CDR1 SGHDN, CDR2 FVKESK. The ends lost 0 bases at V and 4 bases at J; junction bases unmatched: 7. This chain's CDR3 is CASSQDRPSGDYNEQFF. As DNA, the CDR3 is TGTGCCAGCAGCCAAGATAGACCTAGCGGGGATTACAATGAGCAGTTCTTC.

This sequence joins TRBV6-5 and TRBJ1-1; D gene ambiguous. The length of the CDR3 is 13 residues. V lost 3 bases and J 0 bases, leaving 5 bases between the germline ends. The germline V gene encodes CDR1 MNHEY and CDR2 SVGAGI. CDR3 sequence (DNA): TGTGCCAGCAGTTATAGTTTGAACACTGAAGCTTTCTTT. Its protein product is CASSYSLNTEAFF.

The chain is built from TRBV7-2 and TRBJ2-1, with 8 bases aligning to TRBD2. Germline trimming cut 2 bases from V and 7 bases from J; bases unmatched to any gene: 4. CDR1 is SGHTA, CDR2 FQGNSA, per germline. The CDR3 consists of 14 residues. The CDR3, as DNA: TGTGCCAGCAGCTTAATCAGCGGGAGAAATGAGCAGTTCTTC. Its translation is CASSLISGRNEQFF.

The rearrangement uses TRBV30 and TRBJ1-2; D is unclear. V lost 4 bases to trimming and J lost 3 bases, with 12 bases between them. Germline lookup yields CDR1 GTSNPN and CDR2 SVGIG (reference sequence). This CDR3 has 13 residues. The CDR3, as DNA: TGTGCCTGGAACTCCGGAGAGCACTATGGCTACACCTTC. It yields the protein CAWNSGEHYGYTF.

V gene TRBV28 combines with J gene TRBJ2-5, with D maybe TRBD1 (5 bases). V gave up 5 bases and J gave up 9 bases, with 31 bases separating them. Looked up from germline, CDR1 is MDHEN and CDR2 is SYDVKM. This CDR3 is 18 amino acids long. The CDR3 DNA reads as TGTGCCAGCAGTGGAGCAGGGTTGGAGTGGGCAAGAGATTTGGCCCAGTACTTC. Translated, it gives CASSGAGLEWARDLAQYF.

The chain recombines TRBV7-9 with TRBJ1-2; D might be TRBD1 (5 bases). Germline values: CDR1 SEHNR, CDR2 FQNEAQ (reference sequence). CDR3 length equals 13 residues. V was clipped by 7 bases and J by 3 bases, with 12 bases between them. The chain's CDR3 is CASTTRGDYGYTF. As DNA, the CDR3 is TGTGCCAGCACCACGCGGGGGGACTATGGCTACACCTTC.

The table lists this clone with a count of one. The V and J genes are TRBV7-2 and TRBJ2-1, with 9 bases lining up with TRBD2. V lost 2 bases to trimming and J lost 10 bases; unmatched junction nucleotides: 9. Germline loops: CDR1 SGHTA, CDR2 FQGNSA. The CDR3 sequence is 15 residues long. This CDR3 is CASSLQLAGGSEQFF. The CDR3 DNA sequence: TGTGCCAGCAGCTTACAACTAGCGGGCGGGTCGGAGCAGTTCTTC.

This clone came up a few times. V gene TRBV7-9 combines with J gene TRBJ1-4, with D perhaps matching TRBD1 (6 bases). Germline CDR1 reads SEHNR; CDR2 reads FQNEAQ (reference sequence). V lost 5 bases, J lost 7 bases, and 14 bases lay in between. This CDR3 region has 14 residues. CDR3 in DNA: TGTGCCAGCAGCCCGGGGCCCAGGGGTGAAAAACTGTTTTTT. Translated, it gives CASSPGPRGEKLFF.

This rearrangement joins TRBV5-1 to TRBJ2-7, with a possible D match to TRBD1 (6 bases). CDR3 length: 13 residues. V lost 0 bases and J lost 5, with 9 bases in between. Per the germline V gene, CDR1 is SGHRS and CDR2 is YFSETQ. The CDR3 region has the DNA TGCGCCAGCAGCTTGGGGCAGGGGAACGAGCAGTACTTC. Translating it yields CASSLGQGNEQYF.

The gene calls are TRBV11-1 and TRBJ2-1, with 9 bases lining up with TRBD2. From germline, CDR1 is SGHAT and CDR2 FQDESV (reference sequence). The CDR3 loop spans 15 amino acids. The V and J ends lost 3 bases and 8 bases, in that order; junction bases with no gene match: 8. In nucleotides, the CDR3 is TGTGCCAGCAGCTTCGGAGCGGGGGGAACCTATGAGCAGTTCTTC. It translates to CASSFGAGGTYEQFF.

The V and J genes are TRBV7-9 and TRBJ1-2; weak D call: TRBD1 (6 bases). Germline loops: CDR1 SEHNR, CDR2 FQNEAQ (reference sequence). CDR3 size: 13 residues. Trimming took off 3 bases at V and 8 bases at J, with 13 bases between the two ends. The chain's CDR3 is CASSFGQRDGYTF. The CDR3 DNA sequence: TGTGCCAGCAGCTTCGGACAGCGTGACGGCTACACCTTC.

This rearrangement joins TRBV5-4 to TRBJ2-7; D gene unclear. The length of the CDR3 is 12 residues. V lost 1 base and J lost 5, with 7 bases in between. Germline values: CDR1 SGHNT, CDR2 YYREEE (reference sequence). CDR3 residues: CASSLSTHEQYF. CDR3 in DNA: TGTGCCAGCAGCTTGAGCACGCACGAGCAGTACTTC. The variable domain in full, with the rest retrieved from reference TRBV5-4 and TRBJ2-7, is ETGVTQSPTHLIKTRGQQVTLRCSSQSGHNTVSWYQQALGQGPQFIFQYYREEENGRGNFPPRFSGLQFPNYSSELNVNALELDDSALYLCASSLSTHEQYFGPGTRLTVT.

CDR3 nucleotide sequence: TGTGCCAGCAGCCCTGGGACAGTAGGAGCCCAGTACTTC. Its protein is CASSPGTVGAQYF. This chain connects TRBV13 to TRBJ2-5; 7 positions match TRBD1. The germline V gene has CDR1 PRHDT and CDR2 FYEKMQ (reference sequence). The CDR3 sequence is 13 residues long. V was pared by 5 bases and J by 9 bases, with 9 bases of the junction left unmatched.